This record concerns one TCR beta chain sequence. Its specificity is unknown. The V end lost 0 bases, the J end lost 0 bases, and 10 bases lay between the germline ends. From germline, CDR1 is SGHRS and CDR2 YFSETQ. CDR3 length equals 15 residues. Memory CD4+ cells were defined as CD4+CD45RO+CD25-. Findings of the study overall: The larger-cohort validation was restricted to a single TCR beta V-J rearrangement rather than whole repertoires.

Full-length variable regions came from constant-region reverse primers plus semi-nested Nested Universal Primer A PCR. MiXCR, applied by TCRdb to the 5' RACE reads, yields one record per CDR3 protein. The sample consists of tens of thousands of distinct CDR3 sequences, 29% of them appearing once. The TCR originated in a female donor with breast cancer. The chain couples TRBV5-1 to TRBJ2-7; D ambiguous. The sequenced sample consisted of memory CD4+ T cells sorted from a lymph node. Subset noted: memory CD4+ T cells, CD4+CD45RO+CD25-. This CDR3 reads CASSLGPPGSYEQYF. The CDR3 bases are TGCGCCAGCAGCTTGGGCCCGCCGGGCTCCTACGAGCAGTACTTC.